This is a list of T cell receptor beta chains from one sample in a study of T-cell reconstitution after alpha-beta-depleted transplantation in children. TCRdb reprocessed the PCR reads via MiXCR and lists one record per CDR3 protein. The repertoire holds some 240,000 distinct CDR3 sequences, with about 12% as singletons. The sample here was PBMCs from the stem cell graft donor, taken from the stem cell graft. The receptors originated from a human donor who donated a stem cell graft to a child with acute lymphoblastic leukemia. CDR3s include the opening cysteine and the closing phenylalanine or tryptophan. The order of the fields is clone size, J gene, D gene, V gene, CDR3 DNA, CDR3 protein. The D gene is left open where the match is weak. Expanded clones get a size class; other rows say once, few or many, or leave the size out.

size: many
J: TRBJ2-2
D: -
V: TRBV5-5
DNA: TGTGCCAGCAGCCCCGCCCCGGGCAGGGAAACCGGGGAGCTGTTTTTT
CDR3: CASSPAPGRETGELFF

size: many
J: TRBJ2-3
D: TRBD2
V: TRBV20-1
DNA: TGCAGTGCTAGAGACGGACTAGCGGGAGGCATGAGCACAGATACGCAGTATTTT
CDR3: CSARDGLAGGMSTDTQYF

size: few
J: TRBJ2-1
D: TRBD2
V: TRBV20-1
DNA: TGCATGCGGAACGGGAGGGCCAATGAGCAGTTCTTC
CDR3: CMRNGRANEQFF

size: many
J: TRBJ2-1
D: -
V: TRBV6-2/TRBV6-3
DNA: TGTGCCAGCAGTTACGGGGCGGGGTTCTCCTACAATGAGCAGTTCTTC
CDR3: CASSYGAGFSYNEQFF

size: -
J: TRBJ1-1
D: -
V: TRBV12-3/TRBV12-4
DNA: TGTGCCAGCAGTCCATGGGGGCCAGGGGCGAACACTGAAGCTTTCTTT
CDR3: CASSPWGPGANTEAFF

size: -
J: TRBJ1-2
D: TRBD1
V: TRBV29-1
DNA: TGCAGCGTGATGGGGGACAGGGGGGATGGCTACACCTTC
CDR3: CSVMGDRGDGYTF

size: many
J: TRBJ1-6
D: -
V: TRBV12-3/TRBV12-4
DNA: TGTGCCAGCAGTTTGCAGAACAATTCACCCCTCCACTTT
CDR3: CASSLQNNSPLHF

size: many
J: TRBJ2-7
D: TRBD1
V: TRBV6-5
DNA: TGTGCCAGCAGTTACACGGACAGGGGTTCTGCACCCTACGAGCAGTACTTC
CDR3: CASSYTDRGSAPYEQYF

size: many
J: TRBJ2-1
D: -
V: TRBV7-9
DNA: TGTGCCAGCAGCTTAAAAACGGGGGCATCCTACAATGAGCAGTTCTTC
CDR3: CASSLKTGASYNEQFF

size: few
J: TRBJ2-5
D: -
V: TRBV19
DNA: TGTGCCAGTAGTATCCACAAGGGTATGGAGACCCAGTACTTC
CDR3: CASSIHKGMETQYF

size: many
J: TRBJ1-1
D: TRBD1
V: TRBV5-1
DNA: TGCGCCAGCAGCTTCCGTCCGGACAGGGCCACTGAAGCTTTCTTT
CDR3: CASSFRPDRATEAFF

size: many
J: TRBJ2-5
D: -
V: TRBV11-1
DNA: TGTGCCAGCAGCCTACCGACCGAATCCCTGGGGCGGGAGACCCAGTACTTC
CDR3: CASSLPTESLGRETQYF

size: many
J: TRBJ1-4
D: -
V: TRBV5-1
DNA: TGTGCCAGCAGCCTTGCAGGGGATGAAAAACTGTTTTTT
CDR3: CASSLAGDEKLFF

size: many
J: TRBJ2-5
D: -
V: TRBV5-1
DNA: TGCGCCAGCAGCTTGCGGGAAGAGACCCAGTACTTC
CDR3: CASSLREETQYF

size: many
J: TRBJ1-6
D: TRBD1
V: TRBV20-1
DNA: TGCAGTGCTAGCGGCGACAGGGAGGAGAATTCACCCCTCCACTTT
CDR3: CSASGDREENSPLHF

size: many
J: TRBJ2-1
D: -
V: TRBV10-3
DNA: TGTGCCTCTGGGGAGTATGAGCAGTTCTTC
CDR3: CASGEYEQFF

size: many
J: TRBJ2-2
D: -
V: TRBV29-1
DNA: TGCAGCGTTGGTCCCGGCACCGGGGAGCTGTTTTTT
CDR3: CSVGPGTGELFF

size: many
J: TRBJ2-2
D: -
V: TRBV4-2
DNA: TGTGCCAGCAGCCCCGGGAGCAACACCGGGGAGCTGTTTTTT
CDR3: CASSPGSNTGELFF

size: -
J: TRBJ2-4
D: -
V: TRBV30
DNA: TGTGCCTGGAGTGTTATTAGGGGAAACATTCAGTACTTC
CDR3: CAWSVIRGNIQYF

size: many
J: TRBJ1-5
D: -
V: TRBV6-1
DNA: TGTGCCAGCAGTGACTACAGCGTAGGCGATCAGCCCCAGCATTTT
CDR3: CASSDYSVGDQPQHF

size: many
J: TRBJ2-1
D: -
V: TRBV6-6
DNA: TGTGCCAGCAGTTACTCGTTTTTAGATGAGCAGTTCTTC
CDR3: CASSYSFLDEQFF

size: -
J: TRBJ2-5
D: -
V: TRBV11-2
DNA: TGTGCCAGCAGCTTAGAAGTAGCTTCCCGTCGGGAGACCCAGTACTTC
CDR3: CASSLEVASRRETQYF

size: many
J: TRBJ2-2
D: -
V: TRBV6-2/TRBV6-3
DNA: TGTGCCAGCGGGGGGGACAGAAGACTTACCGGGGAGCTGTTTTTT
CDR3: CASGGDRRLTGELFF

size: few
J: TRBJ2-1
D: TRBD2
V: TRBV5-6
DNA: TGTGCCAGCAGCTTGGGGATAGCGGGAACTTACAATGAGCAGTTCTTC
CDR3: CASSLGIAGTYNEQFF

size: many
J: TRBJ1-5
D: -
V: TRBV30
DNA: TGTGCCTGGAGTTCCCGGAGAGCTAGCAATCAGCCCCAGCATTTT
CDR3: CAWSSRRASNQPQHF

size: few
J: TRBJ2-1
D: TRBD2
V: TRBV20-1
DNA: TGCAGTGCTAGGGATAGCGGGGGAGTAAATGAGCAGTTCTTC
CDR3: CSARDSGGVNEQFF

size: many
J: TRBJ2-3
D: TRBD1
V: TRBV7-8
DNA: TGTGCCAGCAGCTTAGAAGGGCAGGACAGGGCCTGGGTGGATACGCAGTATTTT
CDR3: CASSLEGQDRAWVDTQYF

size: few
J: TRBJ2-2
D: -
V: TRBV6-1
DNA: TGTGCCAGCAGTGAATACGTGTCGCAATTCACCGGGGAGCTGTTTTTT
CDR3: CASSEYVSQFTGELFF

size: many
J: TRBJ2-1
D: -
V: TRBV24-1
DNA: TGTGCCACCAGTGATTTGACTAGCAATGAGCAGTTCTTC
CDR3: CATSDLTSNEQFF

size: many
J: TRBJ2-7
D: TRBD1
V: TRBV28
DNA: TGTGCCAGCAAATCCGGGACAGGGGGCGCCTACTACGAGCAGTACTTC
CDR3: CASKSGTGGAYYEQYF

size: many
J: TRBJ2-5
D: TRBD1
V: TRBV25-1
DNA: TGTGCCAGCAGTACCCGGGACAGGGGGCGGGAGACCCAGTACTTC
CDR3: CASSTRDRGRETQYF

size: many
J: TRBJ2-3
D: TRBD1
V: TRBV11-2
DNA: TGTGCCAGCAGTACAGGGGTCGTCACAGATACGCAGTATTTT
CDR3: CASSTGVVTDTQYF

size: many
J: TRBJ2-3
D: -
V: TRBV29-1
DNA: TGCAGCGTTGAAGGTCGCGAAAGCACAGATACGCAGTATTTT
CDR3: CSVEGRESTDTQYF

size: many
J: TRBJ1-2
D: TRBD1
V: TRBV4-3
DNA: TGCGCCAGCAGCCAAGCAACAGGGGTAGGCGGCTACACCTTC
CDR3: CASSQATGVGGYTF

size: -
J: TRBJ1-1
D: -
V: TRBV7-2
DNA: TGTGCCAGCAGCCCGTCGAAGGAAAACACTGAAGCTTTCTTT
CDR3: CASSPSKENTEAFF

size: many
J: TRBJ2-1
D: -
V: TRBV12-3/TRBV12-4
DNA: TGTGCCAGCAGTCCTCCCACTGACAATGAGCAGTTCTTC
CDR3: CASSPPTDNEQFF

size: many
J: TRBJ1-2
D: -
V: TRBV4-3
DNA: TGCGCCAGCAGCCGGGACCCCCGGTCGCACTATGGCTACACCTTC
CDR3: CASSRDPRSHYGYTF

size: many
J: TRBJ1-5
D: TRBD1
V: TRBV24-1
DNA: TGTGCCACCAGTGATGATGTAATCTTCGGACAGGGGCGATCGGCACCCCAGCATTTT
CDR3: CATSDDVIFGQGRSAPQHF

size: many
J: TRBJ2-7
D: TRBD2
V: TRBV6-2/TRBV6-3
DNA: TGTGCCAGCAAAGTAGCGGGGGGCTACGAGCAGTACTTC
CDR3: CASKVAGGYEQYF

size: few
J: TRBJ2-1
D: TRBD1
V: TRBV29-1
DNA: TGCAGCGCCCGGACAGGGACGTTTGAGCAGTTCTTC
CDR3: CSARTGTFEQFF

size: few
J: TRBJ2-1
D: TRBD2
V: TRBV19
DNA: TGTGCCAGTAGTATAAACGCTGCGGGAGGCTCCGACAATGAGCAGTTCTTC
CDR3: CASSINAAGGSDNEQFF

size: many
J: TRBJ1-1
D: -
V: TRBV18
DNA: TGTGCCAGCTCACTCACCTGGACCACTGAAGCTTTCTTT
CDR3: CASSLTWTTEAFF

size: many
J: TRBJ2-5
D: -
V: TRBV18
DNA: TGTGCCAGCTCTACCCCCGAGTCAGGGAAGACCCAGTACTTC
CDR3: CASSTPESGKTQYF

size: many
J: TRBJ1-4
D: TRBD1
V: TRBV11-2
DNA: TGTGCCAGCAGCTTTGGGACAGGGATTAATGAAAAACTGTTTTTT
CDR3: CASSFGTGINEKLFF

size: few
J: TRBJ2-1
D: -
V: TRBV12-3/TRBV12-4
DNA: TGTGCCAGCAGTTTTGGACGTCTCTCCTACAATGAGCAGTTCTTC
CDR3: CASSFGRLSYNEQFF

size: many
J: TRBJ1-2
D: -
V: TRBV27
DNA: TGTGCCAGCAGTTTATCTACAGGAGGCTATGGCTACACCTTC
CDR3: CASSLSTGGYGYTF

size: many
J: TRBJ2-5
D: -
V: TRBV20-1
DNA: TGCAGTGCTAGAGATCACCGAAGGACCCAGTACTTC
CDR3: CSARDHRRTQYF

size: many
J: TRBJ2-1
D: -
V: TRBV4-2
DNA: TGTGCCAGCAGCCAAGATCACAGCGTCCACAATGAGCAGTTCTTC
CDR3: CASSQDHSVHNEQFF

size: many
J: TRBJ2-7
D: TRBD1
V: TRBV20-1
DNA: TGCAGTGCTAGGAACCCGGGACAGCCCCTCGACGAGCAGTACTTC
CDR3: CSARNPGQPLDEQYF

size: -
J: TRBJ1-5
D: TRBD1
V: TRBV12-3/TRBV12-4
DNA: TGTGCCACCAGTTTAACAGGGTGGACAGGGGTCGGTCAGCCCCAGCATTTT
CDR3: CATSLTGWTGVGQPQHF

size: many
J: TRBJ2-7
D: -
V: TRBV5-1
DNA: TGCGCCAGCAGCCGGACTCCCCCCTTAACGGAGGGCTGGGGATACGAGCAGTACTTC
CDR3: CASSRTPPLTEGWGYEQYF

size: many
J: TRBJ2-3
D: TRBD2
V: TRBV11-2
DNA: TGTGCCAGCAGCTTAGAAGGGACTAGCGGGAGGGCCAGCACAGATACGCAGTATTTT
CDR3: CASSLEGTSGRASTDTQYF